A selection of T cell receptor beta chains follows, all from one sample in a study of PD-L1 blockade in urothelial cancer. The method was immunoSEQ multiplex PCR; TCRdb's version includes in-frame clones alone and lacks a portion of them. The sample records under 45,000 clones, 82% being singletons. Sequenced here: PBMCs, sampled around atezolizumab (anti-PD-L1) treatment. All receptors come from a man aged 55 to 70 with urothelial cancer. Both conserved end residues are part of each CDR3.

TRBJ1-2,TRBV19,CASSMGQGFYGYTF
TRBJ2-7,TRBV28,CASSTPQGYEQYF
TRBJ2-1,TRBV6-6,CASSEDLYNEQFF
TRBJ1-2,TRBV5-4,CASSPDRGYGYTF
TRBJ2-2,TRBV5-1,CASSQSTGGSYPGELFF
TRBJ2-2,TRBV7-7,CASSFQRDYGELFF
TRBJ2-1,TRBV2,CASRPRTQGDNEQFF
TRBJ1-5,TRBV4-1,CASSQGTLGQGHQPQHF
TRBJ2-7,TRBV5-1,CASSTWTSGVSNRGYEQYF
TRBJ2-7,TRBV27,CASSKGQMAYEQYF
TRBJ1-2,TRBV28,CASSSPAPRPGYTF
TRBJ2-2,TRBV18,CASSIAAGGNTGELFF
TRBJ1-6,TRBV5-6,CASSWGQGEVSPLHF
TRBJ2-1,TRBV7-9,CASNGLAGTQFF
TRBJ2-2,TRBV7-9,CASSFIGTTFNTGELFF
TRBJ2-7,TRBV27,CASSPAREVAEQYF
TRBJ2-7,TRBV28,CASRGGTEQYF
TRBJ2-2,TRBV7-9,CASSLDHSSGELFF
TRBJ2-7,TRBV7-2,CASSLWADSYEQYF
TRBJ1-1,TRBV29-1,CSVENRLNTEAFF
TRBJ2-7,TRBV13,CASSRRGPSYEQYF
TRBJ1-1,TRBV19,CASSPQQGVTEAFF
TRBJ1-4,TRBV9,CASSVTAATNEKLFF
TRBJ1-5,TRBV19,CASSAANGDSNQPQHF
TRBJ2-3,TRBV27,CASSPGTGSTDTQYF
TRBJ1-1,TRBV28,CASFAGPDTEAFF
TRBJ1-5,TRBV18,CASSLSSGQGGNQPQHF
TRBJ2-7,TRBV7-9,CASSQTGDEQYF
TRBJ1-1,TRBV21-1,CASRRTGETEAFF
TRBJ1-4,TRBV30,CAWSNRDRGSEKLFF
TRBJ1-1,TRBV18,CASSPEGNTEAFF
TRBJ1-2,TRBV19,CASGQGRRFGYTF
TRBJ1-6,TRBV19,CASTPGQINSPLHF
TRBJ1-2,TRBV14,CASSQDIGTVSPADTF
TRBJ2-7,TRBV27,CASSPPGRAGGYEQYF
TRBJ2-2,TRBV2,CASGGTGKTGELFF
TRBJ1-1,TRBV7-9,CASSLRARTEAFF
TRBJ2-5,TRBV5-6,CASSLGGGGQETQYF
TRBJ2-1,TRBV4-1,CASRHASGGPGESYNEQFF
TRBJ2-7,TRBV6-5,CASSYSPGFEQYF
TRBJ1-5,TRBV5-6,CASSLGQGVGQPQHF
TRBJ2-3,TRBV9,CASSAREDTQYF
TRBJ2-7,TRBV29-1,CSVGDRVPYEQYF
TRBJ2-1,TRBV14,CASSFSGGLYNEQFF
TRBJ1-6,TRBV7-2,CASSPDITYNSPLHF
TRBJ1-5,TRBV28,CASSLGAQDAQHF
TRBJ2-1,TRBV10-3,CAISESRTSGGGNNEQFF